One sample yielded the 24 T cell receptor beta chains listed below, sequenced in a study of shared clonotypes between healthy human individuals. The method was immunoSEQ multiplex PCR; TCRdb's version includes in-frame clones alone and lacks a portion of them. This sample yields around 500,000 clones, of which about 84% are seen a single time; approximately 12% belongs to the top ten. The material sequenced was PBMCs. These receptors were collected from a woman aged 40 to 50 in good health. Some clones in this sample may be carry-over from other donors' samples.

The rearrangement links TRBV11-2 to TRBJ2-7, with 10 bases that match TRBD2. From germline, CDR1 is SGHAT and CDR2 FQNNGV. The CDR3 has 16 amino acids. V dropped 3 bases and J dropped 6; count of bases not matched to a gene: 11. CDR3 region: CASSLGLAGVYFEQYF. CDR3 bases: TGTGCCAGCAGCTTGGGCCTAGCGGGAGTATATTTCGAGCAGTACTTC. The full variable domain, its missing parts supplied by reference TRBV11-2 and TRBJ2-7, is EAGVAQSPRYKIIEKRQSVAFWCNPISGHATLYWYQQILGQGPKLLIQFQNNGVVDDSQLPKDRFSAERLKGVDSTLKIQPAKLEDSAVYLCASSLGLAGVYFEQYFGPGTRLTVT.

The chain employs TRBV28 and TRBJ2-2; 10 nucleotides agree with TRBD2. The J segment lost 3 bases and the V segment lost 1 base, leaving 8 bases of the junction unmatched. The CDR3 extends over 18 amino acids. The germline gives CDR1 MDHEN, CDR2 SYDVKM. CDR3 region: CASSLSSGLAGDTGELFF. The CDR3 DNA is TGTGCCAGCAGTTTATCCTCCGGGCTAGCGGGAGACACCGGGGAGCTGTTTTTT.

V is TRBV9 and J is TRBJ2-2; D gene ambiguous. The CDR3 extends over 16 amino acids. Trimming pared 0 bases from V and 4 bases from J, leaving 13 bases between. In germline, CDR1 is SGDLS, CDR2 YYNGEE. The DNA for the CDR3 is TGTGCCAGCAGCGTAGGCGTCGGAGCTGGCACCGGGGAGCTGTTTTTT. Encoded protein: CASSVGVGAGTGELFF.

Of note for this clone: Since a much larger clone is just one base distant, this may be a read error. This likely comes from a read error, as the CDR3 has no conserved phenylalanine or tryptophan at its end. The chain recombines TRBV27 with TRBJ1-2; 10 positions agree with TRBD1. This CDR3 is built from 13 residues. Germline values: CDR1 MNHEY, CDR2 SMNVEV (reference sequence). V trimming: 5 bases; J trimming: 8 bases; junction bases outside the gene matches: 5. CDR3 residues: CASSPRTGGGYTS. The CDR3, as DNA: TGTGCCAGCAGTCCGAGGACAGGGGGGGGCTACACCTCC.

V gene TRBV4-1 combines with J gene TRBJ2-1; 8 nucleotides match TRBD2. Trimming at V came to 3 bases and at J to 3 bases, leaving 7 bases not matched to a gene. This CDR3 spans 16 amino acids. Germline loops: CDR1 MGHRA, CDR2 YSYEKL. CDR3 bases: TGCGCCAGCAGCCAGAGAGCGGGAGCGAGCTACAATGAGCAGTTCTTC. This encodes CASSQRAGASYNEQFF.

The chain carries TRBV6-1 and TRBJ2-1; 8 bases line up with TRBD2. CDR1 and CDR2 from the germline V gene are MNHNS and SASEGT. The CDR3 is 12 amino acids. Trimming removed 5 bases from V and 14 bases from J; junction bases left unmatched: 8. In nucleotides, the CDR3 is TGTGCCAGCAGTTCGGGGGGGGGAAACAAGTTCTTC. This translates into CASSSGGGNKFF.

This chain uses TRBV7-6 with TRBJ2-1; D is ambiguous. The CDR3 spans 14 residues. Germline V gives CDR1 SGHVS, CDR2 FNYEAQ. Trimming took 2 bases from V and 2 from J, leaving 7 bases between them. Here the CDR3 DNA reads TGTGCCAGCAGCTTATATTCTACCTACAATGAGCAGTTCTTC. This gives the protein CASSLYSTYNEQFF.

The rearrangement links TRBV7-2 to TRBJ2-7, with 7 bases lining up with TRBD1. CDR1 and CDR2 (germline): SGHTA, FQGNSA. This CDR3 region has 13 residues. V was clipped by 3 bases and J by 3 bases; unmatched bases: 2. The CDR3 nucleotides are TGTGCCAGCAGCTTTGGGACAGACTACGAGCAGTACTTC. It yields the protein CASSFGTDYEQYF.

A word on this clone: It is likely a read error: a sequence one base away is far more abundant. The chain joins TRBV5-1 to TRBJ1-5, with D possibly TRBD1 on 5 matching bases. The length of the CDR3 is 13 residues. The germline V and J ends were trimmed by 4 bases and 6 bases, with 11 bases remaining between them. The germline V gene has CDR1 SGHRS and CDR2 YFSETQ. DNA of the CDR3: TGCGCCAGCAGCCGGGACGGGAGTCAGCCCCAGCATTTT. It codes for CASSRDGSQPQHF.

The J gene is TRBJ1-4, the V gene TRBV29-1; D unresolved. The CDR3 extends over 11 amino acids. Germline loops: CDR1 SQVTM, CDR2 ANQGSEA. The germline V and J ends were trimmed by 8 bases and 8 bases, with 12 bases remaining between them. The CDR3 DNA reads as TGCAGCTTAACCTTCGGGGAAAAACTGTTTTTT. It translates to CSLTFGEKLFF.

The chain employs TRBV30 and TRBJ2-2; TRBD2 aligns across 7 bases. Trimming at V came to 3 bases and at J to 7 bases, leaving 8 bases not matched to a gene. CDR1 GTSNPN and CDR2 SVGIG come from the germline V gene (reference sequence). The length of the CDR3 is 14 residues. CDR3 amino acids: CAWRGGTPDGELFF. CDR3 DNA sequence: TGTGCCTGGAGGGGGGGGACCCCGGACGGGGAGCTGTTTTTT.

Details on this clone: A read error likely explains this, since a far larger clone differs by one base. The gene calls are TRBV30 and TRBJ2-7; D is possibly TRBD1 (6 bases). The CDR3 totals 14 residues. The germline CDR1 and CDR2 sequences are GTSNPN and SVGIG (reference sequence). In DNA, the CDR3 is TGTGCCTGGAGTGTACTCAGGGGCTCCTGCGAGCAGTACTTC. Protein: CAWSVLRGSCEQYF. Using reference TRBV30 and TRBJ2-7 for the parts outside the CDR3, the full variable domain is SQTIHQWPATLVQPVGSPLSLECTVEGTSNPNLYWYRQAAGRGLQLLFYSVGIGQISSEVPQNLSASRPQDRQFILSSKKLLLSDSGFYLCAWSVLRGSCEQYFGPGTRLTVT.

CDR3 DNA sequence: TGTGCCAGCAGTTTTGGGTACCGCAATCAGCCCCAGCATTTT. Protein: CASSFGYRNQPQHF. V usage is TRBV28 and J usage is TRBJ1-5; D gene uncertain. The V end was cut by 3 bases, the J end by 2 bases, with 8 bases between. The CDR3 totals 14 residues. Germline V lookup: CDR1 MDHEN, CDR2 SYDVKM.

Remarks on this clone: A junction boundary mismatches the germline segment, possibly from a read error. V is TRBV28 and J is TRBJ1-1; TRBD1 matches 9 bases. The CDR3 is 16 residues long. The germline V gene has CDR1 MDHEN and CDR2 SYDVKM. CDR3 in amino acids: CTSSETGTGYSTKAFF. The CDR3, as DNA: TGTACCAGCAGTGAGACCGGGACAGGGTATAGTACTAAAGCTTTCTTT.

This chain's CDR3 is CASSFGTRNTDTQYF. CDR3 nucleotides: TGCGCCAGCAGCTTCGGTACGCGGAACACAGATACGCAGTATTTT. The chain carries TRBV5-1 and TRBJ2-3; D is uncertain. Germline loops: CDR1 SGHRS, CDR2 YFSETQ. Trimming left V 2 bases short and J 2 bases short, with 12 bases between. This CDR3 spans 15 amino acids.

V gene TRBV4-2 combines with J gene TRBJ2-1, with TRBD2 as a possible D gene (6 bases). V lost 4 bases to trimming and J lost 7 bases, with 20 bases between them. This CDR3 region has 16 residues. Germline V CDR1 and CDR2: LGHNA, YNFKEQ. The DNA of the CDR3 is TGTGCCAGCAGCCCTGAAAGCGGCCTAGCGTCAAATGAGCAGTTCTTC. This translates into CASSPESGLASNEQFF.

The V and J genes are TRBV5-1 and TRBJ1-4; 7 bases match TRBD1. The CDR3 sequence is 17 residues long. The V gene end was trimmed by 0 bases and the J gene end by 8 bases; junction bases not matched to a gene: 13. CDR1 is SGHRS and CDR2 is YFSETQ in the germline V gene. CDR3 amino acids: CASSLGGSGDRAEKLFF. The CDR3, as DNA: TGCGCCAGCAGCTTGGGAGGGTCGGGGGACAGAGCAGAAAAACTGTTTTTT. The entire variable domain, with the rest obtained from reference TRBV5-1 and TRBJ1-4, is as follows: KAGVTQTPRYLIKTRGQQVTLSCSPISGHRSVSWYQQTPGQGLQFLFEYFSETQRNKGNFPGRFSGRQFSNSRSEMNVSTLELGDSALYLCASSLGGSGDRAEKLFFGSGTQLSVL.

The J gene is TRBJ1-1, the V gene TRBV19; tentatively, D is TRBD1 (6 bases). The CDR3 length is 15 residues. Germline lookup yields CDR1 LNHDA and CDR2 SQIVND (reference sequence). V lost 7 bases and J 2 bases, leaving 17 bases between the germline ends. CDR3 region: CASTLQTGLNTEAFF. The CDR3 DNA sequence: TGTGCCAGTACCCTGCAGACAGGCCTTAACACTGAAGCTTTCTTT.

This clone was detected many times. This chain connects TRBV7-9 to TRBJ2-1; D may be TRBD2 (5 bases). With 6 bases removed from V and 1 base from J, the gap between germline ends came to 16 bases. The CDR3 has 16 residues. Germline V gives CDR1 SEHNR, CDR2 FQNEAQ (reference sequence). DNA for the CDR3: TGTGCCAGCAGTTACCCTCACGGAGGTTCCTACAATGAGCAGTTCTTC. Translation: CASSYPHGGSYNEQFF.

Of note for this clone: This likely traces to a read error, being one base from a far larger clone. V usage is TRBV2 and J usage is TRBJ1-5; a weak D match, TRBD1 (6 bases). The V end lost 4 bases, the J end lost 3 bases, and 13 bases lay between the germline ends. The germline V gene has CDR1 SNHLY and CDR2 FYNNEI. The CDR3 has 15 residues. The CDR3 region has the DNA TGTGCCAGCAGTGGCATGGGGGCTTACAATCAGCCCCAGCATTTT. The encoded protein is CASSGMGAYNQPQHF.

As for this clone: Only one base separates this from a far larger clonotype, so it likely reflects a read error. V is TRBV5-1 and J is TRBJ2-2; D unresolved. The CDR3 is 15 residues long. Germline V lookup: CDR1 SGHRS, CDR2 YFSETQ. CDR3 sequence (DNA): TGCGCCAGCAGCCCATCTACAACGAACACCTGGGAGCTGTTTTTT. This gives the protein CASSPSTTNTWELFF. Using reference TRBV5-1 and TRBJ2-2 for the parts outside the CDR3, the full variable domain is KAGVTQTPRYLIKTRGQQVTLSCSPISGHRSVSWYQQTPGQGLQFLFEYFSETQRNKGNFPGRFSGRQFSNSRSEMNVSTLELGDSALYLCASSPSTTNTWELFFGEGSRLTVL.

The chain uses TRBV7-2 and TRBJ2-7; 11 bases agree with TRBD2. V lost 5 bases to trimming and J lost 5 bases; unmatched junction nucleotides: 11. CDR1 and CDR2 (germline): SGHTA, FQGNSA. The CDR3 spans 16 residues. CDR3 in amino acids: CASSTPLAGGGDEQYF. DNA for the CDR3: TGTGCCAGCAGCACCCCTCTAGCGGGAGGAGGCGACGAGCAGTACTTC.

This clone was seen a handful of times. Since a much larger clone is just one base distant, this may be a read error. The chain couples TRBV27 to TRBJ2-7, with 10 bases matching TRBD2. This CDR3 is 14 amino acids long. With V trimmed by 6 bases and J by 7 bases, 9 bases remained unmatched. CDR1 is MNHEY and CDR2 is SMNVEV in the germline V gene (reference sequence). CDR3 sequence reads: CASREAGGPGEQYF. As DNA, the CDR3 is TGTGCCAGCAGGGAAGCGGGAGGGCCGGGGGAGCAGTACTTC.

The chain links TRBV5-1 to TRBJ2-2; D assignment may be TRBD1 or TRBD2 (5 bases each). This CDR3 has 14 amino acids. Germline V gene lookup returns CDR1 SGHRS and CDR2 YFSETQ. Trimming pared 0 bases from V and 4 bases from J, leaving 7 bases between. The DNA of the CDR3 is TGCGCCAGCAGCTTGGGGGACGGCACCGGGGAGCTGTTTTTT. Its translation: CASSLGDGTGELFF.